This T cell receptor beta chain is drawn from a study of blood T cell repertoires in COVID-19. Background on the study: Sites in the United States, Italy and Spain provided acute and convalescent COVID-19 samples. Nucleic acid was either cDNA or gDNA, and it came from T cells, B-cell-depleted T cells, or PBMCs.

The ends lost 4 bases at V and 4 bases at J; junction bases unmatched: 7. The CDR3 contains 15 residues. Germline assignment: CDR1 LNHDA and CDR2 SQIVND (reference sequence). Original data processing: Nucleated cell number was recorded as an estimate derived from reference gene primer amplification. Sequenced by immunoSEQ multiplex PCR; TCRdb stores in-frame clones only, minus some. D and trimming come from the DNA, and the V and J calls and clone size come from that table. In the table there are about 170,000 clones, about 86% of which are singletons. What was sequenced was peripheral blood. The chain joins TRBV19 to TRBJ1-2; the match to TRBD1 covers 9 bases. The TCR sequence derives from a woman in her seventies who had recovered from COVID-19. The CDR3 DNA sequence: TGTGCCAGTAGTACGACAGGGGGATCGATCTATGGCTACACCTTC. Translation: CASSTTGGSIYGYTF.